This TCR beta chain was retrieved from a study of T cell repertoires in cytomegalovirus infection. Background on the study: CMV infection together with matching HLA type was indicated by public TCR beta signatures. General observations from the study: HLA-C-restricted CMV clonotypes gave the most frequent clonotype in two of eight donors. Carriage of CMV together with the relevant HLA was identifiable through cumulative public TCR beta family frequency.

About this clonotype: The antigen is unknown.

TCRdb analysed the reads with MiXCR anew, one entry per CDR3 protein. The table has about 570,000 distinct CDR3 sequences, almost 40% seen once. The length of the CDR3 is 15 residues. V dropped 1 base and J dropped 0 bases, with 10 bases sitting between them. Germline-derived CDR1 and CDR2 are SGHTA and FQGNSA. The rearrangement uses TRBV7-2 and TRBJ2-7; D is undetermined. The sequence was collected from a human donor in good health (CMV status not recorded). Some clones in this sample may be carry-over from other donors' samples. Sequences were derived from cultured PBMCs, sampled from culture after CMV antigen stimulation. The CDR3 loop reads CASSLVTDSSYEQYF. CDR3 DNA: TGTGCCAGCAGCTTAGTAACTGATAGCTCCTACGAGCAGTACTTC.